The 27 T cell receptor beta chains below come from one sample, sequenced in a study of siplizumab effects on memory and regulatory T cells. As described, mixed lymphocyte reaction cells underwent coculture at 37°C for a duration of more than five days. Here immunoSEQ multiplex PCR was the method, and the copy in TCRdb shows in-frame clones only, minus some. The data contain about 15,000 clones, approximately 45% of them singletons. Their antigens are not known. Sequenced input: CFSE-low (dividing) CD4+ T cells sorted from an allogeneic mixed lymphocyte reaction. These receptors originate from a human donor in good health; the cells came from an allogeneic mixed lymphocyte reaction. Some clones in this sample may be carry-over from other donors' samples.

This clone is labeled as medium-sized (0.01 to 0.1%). The CDR3 spells CASSSGRAATYEQYF. In DNA form, the CDR3 reads TGCGCCAGCAGCTCCGGCCGGGCGGCAACCTACGAGCAGTACTTC. V is TRBV5-1 and J is TRBJ2-7; no clear D gene. Germline CDR1 reads SGHRS; CDR2 reads YFSETQ. The CDR3 covers 15 residues. Trimming took 3 bases from V and 2 from J, leaving 15 bases between them. Full variable domain (rest looked up from reference TRBV5-1 and TRBJ2-7): KAGVTQTPRYLIKTRGQQVTLSCSPISGHRSVSWYQQTPGQGLQFLFEYFSETQRNKGNFPGRFSGRQFSNSRSEMNVSTLELGDSALYLCASSSGRAATYEQYFGPGTRLTVT.

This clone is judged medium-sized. CDR3 in amino acids: CASSWETGGATEAFF. The CDR3 bases are TGCGCCAGCAGCTGGGAGACAGGAGGGGCCACTGAAGCTTTCTTT. The rearrangement uses TRBV5-1 and TRBJ1-1; a possible D gene is TRBD1 (6 bases). The germline CDR1 and CDR2 sequences are SGHRS and YFSETQ. This CDR3 contains 15 residues. Trimming pared 3 bases from V and 4 bases from J, leaving 16 bases between.

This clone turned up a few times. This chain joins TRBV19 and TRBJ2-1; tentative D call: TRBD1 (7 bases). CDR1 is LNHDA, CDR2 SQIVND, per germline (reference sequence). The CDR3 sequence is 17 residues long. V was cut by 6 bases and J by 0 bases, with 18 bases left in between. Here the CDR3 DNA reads TGTGCCAGTAGCCCGAACAGGGGAGGCCTCTCCTACAATGAGCAGTTCTTC. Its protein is CASSPNRGGLSYNEQFF.

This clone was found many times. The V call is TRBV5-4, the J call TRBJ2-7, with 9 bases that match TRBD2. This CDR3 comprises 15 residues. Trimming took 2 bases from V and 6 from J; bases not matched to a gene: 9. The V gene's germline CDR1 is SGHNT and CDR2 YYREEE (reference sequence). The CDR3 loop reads CASSFEPGLAGEQYF. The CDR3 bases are TGTGCCAGCAGCTTCGAGCCGGGACTAGCTGGCGAGCAGTACTTC.

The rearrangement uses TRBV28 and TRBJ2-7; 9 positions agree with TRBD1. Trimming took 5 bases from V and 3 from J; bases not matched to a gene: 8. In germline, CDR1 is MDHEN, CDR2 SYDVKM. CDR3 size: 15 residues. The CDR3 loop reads CASSVSGTGLYEQYF. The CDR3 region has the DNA TGTGCCAGCAGTGTATCCGGGACAGGGCTCTACGAGCAGTACTTC. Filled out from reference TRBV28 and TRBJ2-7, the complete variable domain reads DVKVTQSSRYLVKRTGEKVFLECVQDMDHENMFWYRQDPGLGLRLIYFSYDVKMKEKGDIPEGYSVSREKKERFSLILESASTNQTSMYLCASSVSGTGLYEQYFGPGTRLTVT.

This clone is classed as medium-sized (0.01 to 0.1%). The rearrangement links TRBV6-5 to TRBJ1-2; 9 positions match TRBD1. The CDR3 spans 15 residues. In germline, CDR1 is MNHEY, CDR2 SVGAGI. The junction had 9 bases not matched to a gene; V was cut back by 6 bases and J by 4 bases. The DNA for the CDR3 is TGTGCCAGCAGCCCGTATACAGGGGGCACCTATGGCTACACCTTC. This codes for CASSPYTGGTYGYTF.

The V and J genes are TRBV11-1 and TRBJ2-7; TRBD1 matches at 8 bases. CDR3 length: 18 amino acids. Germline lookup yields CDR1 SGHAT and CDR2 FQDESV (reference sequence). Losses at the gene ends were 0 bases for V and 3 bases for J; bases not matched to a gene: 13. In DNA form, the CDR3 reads TGTGCCAGCAGCTTAGCTATTACCAGGACAGGGATGAGCTACGAGCAGTACTTC. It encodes CASSLAITRTGMSYEQYF.

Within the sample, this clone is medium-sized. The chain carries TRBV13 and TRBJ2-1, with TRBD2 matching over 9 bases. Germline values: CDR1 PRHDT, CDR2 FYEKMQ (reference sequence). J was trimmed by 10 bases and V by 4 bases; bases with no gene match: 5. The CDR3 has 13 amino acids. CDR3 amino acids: CASSSIAGVEQFF. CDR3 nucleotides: TGTGCCAGCAGCTCGATAGCGGGAGTCGAGCAGTTCTTC.

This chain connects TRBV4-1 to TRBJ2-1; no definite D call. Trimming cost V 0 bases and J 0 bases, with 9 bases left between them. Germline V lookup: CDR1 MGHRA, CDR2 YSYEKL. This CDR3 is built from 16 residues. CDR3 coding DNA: TGCGCCAGCAGCCAAGAGAGCGCGAGCTCCTACAATGAGCAGTTCTTC. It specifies CASSQESASSYNEQFF.

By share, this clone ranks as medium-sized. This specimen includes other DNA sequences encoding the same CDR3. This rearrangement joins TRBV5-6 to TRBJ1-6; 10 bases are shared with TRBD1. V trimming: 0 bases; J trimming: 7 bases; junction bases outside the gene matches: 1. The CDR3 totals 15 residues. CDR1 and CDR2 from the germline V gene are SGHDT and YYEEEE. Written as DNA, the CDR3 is TGTGCCAGCAGCTTGGGACAGGGGGCGAATTCACCCCTCCACTTT. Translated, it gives CASSLGQGANSPLHF.

The CDR3 coding sequence is TGTGCCAGTAGTATAGCAGTGCAGGAGTACAATGAGCAGTTCTTC. Its translation: CASSIAVQEYNEQFF. The chain recombines TRBV19 with TRBJ2-1; D gene uncertain. Germline V gives CDR1 LNHDA, CDR2 SQIVND (reference sequence). There are 15 residues in the CDR3. Trimming took off 1 base at V and 4 bases at J, with 11 bases between the two ends. The complete variable domain, with remaining parts taken from reference TRBV19 and TRBJ2-1, reads DGGITQSPKYLFRKEGQNVTLSCEQNLNHDAMYWYRQDPGQGLRLIYYSQIVNDFQKGDIAEGYSVSREKKESFPLTVTSAQKNPTAFYLCASSIAVQEYNEQFFGPGTRLTVL.

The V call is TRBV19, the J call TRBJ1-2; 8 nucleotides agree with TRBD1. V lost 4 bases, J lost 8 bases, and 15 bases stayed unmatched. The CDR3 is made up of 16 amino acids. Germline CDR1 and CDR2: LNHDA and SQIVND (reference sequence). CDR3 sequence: CASSNLRQGIRWGYTF. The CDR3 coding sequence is TGTGCCAGTAGTAACCTAAGACAGGGGATAAGGTGGGGCTACACCTTC.

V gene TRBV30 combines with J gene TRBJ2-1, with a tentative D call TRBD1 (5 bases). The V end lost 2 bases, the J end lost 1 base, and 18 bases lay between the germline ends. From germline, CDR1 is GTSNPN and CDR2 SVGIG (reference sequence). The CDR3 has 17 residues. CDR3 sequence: CAWSPPLVGASYNEQFF. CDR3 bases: TGTGCCTGGAGTCCCCCCTTAGTAGGGGCGTCCTACAATGAGCAGTTCTTC.

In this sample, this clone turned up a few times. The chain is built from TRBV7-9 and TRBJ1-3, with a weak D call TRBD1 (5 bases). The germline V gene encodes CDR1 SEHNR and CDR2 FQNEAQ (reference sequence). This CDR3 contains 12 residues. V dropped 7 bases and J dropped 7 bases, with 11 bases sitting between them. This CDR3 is CASTTGGNTIYF. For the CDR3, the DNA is TGTGCCAGCACCACCGGGGGGAACACCATATATTTT.

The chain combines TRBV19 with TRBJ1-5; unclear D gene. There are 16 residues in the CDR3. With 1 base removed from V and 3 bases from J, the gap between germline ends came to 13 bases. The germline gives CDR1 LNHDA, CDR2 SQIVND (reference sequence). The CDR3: CASSIVSGYANQPQHF. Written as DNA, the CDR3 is TGTGCCAGTAGTATAGTTTCGGGGTACGCCAATCAGCCCCAGCATTTT.

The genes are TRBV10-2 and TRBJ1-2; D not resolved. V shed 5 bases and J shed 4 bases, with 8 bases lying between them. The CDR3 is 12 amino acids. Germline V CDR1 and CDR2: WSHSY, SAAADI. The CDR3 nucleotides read TGCGCCAGCAGTTCGGACCTCTATGGCTACACCTTC. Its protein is CASSSDLYGYTF.

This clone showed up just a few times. For the CDR3, the DNA is TGCGCCAGCAGCTTGGCCAGCGGGTTGGGTACGCAGTATTTT. Protein sequence: CASSLASGLGTQYF. The chain recombines TRBV5-1 with TRBJ2-3; the D gene is possibly TRBD2 (6 bases). V lost 0 bases and J 8 bases, leaving 13 bases between the germline ends. The CDR3 runs to 14 residues. CDR1 and CDR2 from the germline V gene are SGHRS and YFSETQ.

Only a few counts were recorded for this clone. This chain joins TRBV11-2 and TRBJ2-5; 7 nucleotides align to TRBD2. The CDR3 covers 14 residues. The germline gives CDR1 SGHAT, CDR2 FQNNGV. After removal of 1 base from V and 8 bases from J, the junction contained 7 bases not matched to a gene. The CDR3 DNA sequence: TGTGCCAGCAGCTTAGCGGCAGCGGGAACTACCCAGTACTTC. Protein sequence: CASSLAAAGTTQYF.

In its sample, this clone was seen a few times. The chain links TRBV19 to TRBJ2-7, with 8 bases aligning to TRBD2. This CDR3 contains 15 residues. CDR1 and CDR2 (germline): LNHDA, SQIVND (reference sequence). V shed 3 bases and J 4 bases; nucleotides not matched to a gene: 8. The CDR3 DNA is TGTGCCAGTAGTATTGCTGGGAGCGGGAGTTACGAGCAGTACTTC. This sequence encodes CASSIAGSGSYEQYF.

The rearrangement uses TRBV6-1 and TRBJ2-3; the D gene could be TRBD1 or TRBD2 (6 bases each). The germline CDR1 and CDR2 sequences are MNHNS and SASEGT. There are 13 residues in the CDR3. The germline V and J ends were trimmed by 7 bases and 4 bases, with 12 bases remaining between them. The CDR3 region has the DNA TGTGCCAGCAAGAGGGGGGCTTCAGATACGCAGTATTTT. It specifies CASKRGASDTQYF.

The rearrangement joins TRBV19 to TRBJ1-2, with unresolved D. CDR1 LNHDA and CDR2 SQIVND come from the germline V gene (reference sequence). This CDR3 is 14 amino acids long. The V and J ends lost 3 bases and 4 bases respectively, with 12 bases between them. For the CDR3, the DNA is TGTGCCAGTAGTATGTTGGGGATTGGCTATGGCTACACCTTC. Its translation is CASSMLGIGYGYTF.

In DNA, the CDR3 is TGTGCCAGTAGTATAGGAGGGGTGAACACTGAAGCTTTCTTT. Translation gives CASSIGGVNTEAFF. This chain uses TRBV19 with TRBJ1-1; TRBD1 is a possible D gene (5 bases). Germline assignment: CDR1 LNHDA and CDR2 SQIVND (reference sequence). The CDR3 covers 14 residues. V dropped 1 base and J dropped 0 bases, with 6 bases sitting between them.

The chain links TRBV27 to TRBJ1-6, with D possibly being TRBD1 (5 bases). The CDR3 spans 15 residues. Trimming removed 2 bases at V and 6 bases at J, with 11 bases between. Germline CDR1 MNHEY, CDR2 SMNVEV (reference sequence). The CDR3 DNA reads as TGTGCCAGCAGTTTAATCTGGGGCGGTAATTCACCCCTCCACTTT. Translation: CASSLIWGGNSPLHF.

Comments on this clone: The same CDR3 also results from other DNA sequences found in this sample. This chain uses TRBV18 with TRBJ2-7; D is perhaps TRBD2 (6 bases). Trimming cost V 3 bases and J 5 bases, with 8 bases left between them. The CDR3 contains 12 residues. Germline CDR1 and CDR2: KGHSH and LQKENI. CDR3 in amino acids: CASSPGGNEQYF. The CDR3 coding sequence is TGTGCCAGCTCACCTGGGGGGAACGAGCAGTACTTC.

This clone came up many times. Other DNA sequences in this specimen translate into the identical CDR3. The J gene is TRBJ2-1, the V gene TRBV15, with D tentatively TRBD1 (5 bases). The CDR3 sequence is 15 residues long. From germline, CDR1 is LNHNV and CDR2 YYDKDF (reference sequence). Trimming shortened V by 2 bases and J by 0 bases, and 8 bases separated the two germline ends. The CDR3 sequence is CATSRQGSSYNEQFF. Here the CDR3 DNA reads TGTGCCACCAGCAGACAGGGTAGCTCCTACAATGAGCAGTTCTTC.

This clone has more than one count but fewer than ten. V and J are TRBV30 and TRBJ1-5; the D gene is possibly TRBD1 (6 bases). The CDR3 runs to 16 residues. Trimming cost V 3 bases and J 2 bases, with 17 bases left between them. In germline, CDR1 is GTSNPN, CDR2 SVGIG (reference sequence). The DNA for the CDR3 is TGTGCCTGGAGATATGGGGGCGGCTATGGCAATCAGCCCCAGCATTTT. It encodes CAWRYGGGYGNQPQHF.

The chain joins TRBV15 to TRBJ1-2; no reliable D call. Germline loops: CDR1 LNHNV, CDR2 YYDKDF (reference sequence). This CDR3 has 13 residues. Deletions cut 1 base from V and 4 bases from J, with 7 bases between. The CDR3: CATSRGGGYGYTF. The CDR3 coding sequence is TGTGCCACCAGCAGAGGGGGAGGCTATGGCTACACCTTC.